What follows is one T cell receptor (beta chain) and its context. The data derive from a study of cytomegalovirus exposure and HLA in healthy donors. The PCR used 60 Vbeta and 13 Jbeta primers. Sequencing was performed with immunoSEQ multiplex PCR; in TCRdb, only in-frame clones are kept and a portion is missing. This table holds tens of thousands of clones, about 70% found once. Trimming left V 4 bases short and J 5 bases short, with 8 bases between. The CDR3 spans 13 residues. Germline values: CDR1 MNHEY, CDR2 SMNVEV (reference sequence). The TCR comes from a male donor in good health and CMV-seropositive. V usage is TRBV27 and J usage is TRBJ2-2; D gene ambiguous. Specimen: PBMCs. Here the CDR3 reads CASSSRLTGELFF. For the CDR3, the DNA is TGTGCCAGCAGTTCGAGATTAACCGGGGAGCTGTTTTTT.